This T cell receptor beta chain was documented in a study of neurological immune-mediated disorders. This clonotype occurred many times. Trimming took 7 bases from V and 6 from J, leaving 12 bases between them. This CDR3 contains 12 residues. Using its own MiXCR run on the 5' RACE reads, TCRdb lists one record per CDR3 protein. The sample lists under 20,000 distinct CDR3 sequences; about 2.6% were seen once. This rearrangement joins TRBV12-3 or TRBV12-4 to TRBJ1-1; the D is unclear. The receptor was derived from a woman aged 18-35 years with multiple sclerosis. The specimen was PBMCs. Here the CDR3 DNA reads TGTGCCAGCATAGACCTCGGGGCTGAAGCTTTCTTT. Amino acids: CASIDLGAEAFF.